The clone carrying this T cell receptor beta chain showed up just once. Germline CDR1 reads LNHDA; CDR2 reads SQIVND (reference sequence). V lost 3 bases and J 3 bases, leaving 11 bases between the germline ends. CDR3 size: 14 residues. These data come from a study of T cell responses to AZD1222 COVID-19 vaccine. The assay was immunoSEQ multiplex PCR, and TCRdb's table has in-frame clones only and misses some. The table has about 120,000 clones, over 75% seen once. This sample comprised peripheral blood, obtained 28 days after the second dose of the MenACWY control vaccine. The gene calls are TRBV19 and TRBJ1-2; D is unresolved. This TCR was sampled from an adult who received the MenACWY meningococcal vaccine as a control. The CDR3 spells CASSISFGHYGYTF. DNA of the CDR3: TGTGCCAGTAGTATCTCTTTCGGTCACTATGGCTACACCTTC.